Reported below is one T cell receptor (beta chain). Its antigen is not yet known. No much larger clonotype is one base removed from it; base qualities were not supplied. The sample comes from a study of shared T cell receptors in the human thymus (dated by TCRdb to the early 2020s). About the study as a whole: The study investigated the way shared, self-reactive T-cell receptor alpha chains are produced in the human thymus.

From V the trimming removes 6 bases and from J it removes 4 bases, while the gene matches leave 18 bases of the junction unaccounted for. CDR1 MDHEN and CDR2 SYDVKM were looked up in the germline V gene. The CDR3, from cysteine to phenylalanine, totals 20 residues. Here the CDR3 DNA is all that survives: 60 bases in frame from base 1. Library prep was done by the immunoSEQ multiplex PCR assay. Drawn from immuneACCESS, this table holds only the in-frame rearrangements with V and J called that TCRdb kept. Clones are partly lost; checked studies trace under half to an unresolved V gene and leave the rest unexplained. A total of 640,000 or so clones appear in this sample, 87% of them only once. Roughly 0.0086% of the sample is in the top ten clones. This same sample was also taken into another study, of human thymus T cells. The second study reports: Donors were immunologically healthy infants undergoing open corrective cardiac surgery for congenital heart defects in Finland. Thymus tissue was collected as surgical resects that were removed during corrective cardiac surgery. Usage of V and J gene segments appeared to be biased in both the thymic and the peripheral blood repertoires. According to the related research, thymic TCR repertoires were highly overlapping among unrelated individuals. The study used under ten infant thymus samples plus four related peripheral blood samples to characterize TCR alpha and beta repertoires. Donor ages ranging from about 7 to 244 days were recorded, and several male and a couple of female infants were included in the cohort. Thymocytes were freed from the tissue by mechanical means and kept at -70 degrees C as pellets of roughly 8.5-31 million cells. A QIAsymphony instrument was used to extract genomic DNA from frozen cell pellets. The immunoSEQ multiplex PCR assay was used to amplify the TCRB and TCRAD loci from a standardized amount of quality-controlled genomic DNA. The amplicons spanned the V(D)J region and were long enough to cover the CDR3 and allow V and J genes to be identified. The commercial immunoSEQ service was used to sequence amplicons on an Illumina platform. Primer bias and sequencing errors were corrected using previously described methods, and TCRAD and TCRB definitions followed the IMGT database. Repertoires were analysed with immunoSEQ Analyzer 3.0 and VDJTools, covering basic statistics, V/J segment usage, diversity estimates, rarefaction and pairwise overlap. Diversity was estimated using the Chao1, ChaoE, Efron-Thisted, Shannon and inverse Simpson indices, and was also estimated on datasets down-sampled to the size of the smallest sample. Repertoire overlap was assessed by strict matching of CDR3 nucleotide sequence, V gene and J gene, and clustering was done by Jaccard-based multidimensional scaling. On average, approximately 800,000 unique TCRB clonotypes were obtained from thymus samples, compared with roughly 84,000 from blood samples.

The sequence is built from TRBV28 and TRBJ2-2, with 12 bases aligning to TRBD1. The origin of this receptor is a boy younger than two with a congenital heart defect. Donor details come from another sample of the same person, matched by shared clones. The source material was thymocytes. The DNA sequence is TGTGCCAGCAGCCCAGACTTGATCCGGGACAGGGGGCGTTGCACCGGGGAGCTGTTTTTT. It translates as CASSPDLIRDRGRCTGELFF.